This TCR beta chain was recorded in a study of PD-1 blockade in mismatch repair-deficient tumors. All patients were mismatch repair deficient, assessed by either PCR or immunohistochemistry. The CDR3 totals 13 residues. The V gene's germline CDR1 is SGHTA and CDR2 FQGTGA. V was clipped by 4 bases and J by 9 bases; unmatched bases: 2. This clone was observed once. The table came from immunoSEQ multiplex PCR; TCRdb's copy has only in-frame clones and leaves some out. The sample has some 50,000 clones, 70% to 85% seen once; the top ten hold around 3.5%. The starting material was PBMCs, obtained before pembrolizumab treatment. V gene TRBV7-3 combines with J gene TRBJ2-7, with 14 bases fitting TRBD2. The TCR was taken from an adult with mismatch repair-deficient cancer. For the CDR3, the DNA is TGTGCCAGCAGCTCCGGACTAGCGGGAGGGCAGTACTTC. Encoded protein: CASSSGLAGGQYF.